These T cell receptor beta chains were read from a single sample in a study of regulatory T cells in long-lasting Graves disease. TCRdb reprocessed the multiplex PCR reads via MiXCR and lists one record per CDR3 protein. Here the sample spans more than 350,000 distinct CDR3 sequences, more than 13% being singletons. This sample also belongs to another study, concerning T cells in Graves' hyperthyroidism and ophthalmopathy.

This specimen consisted of peripheral blood mononuclear cells (PBMCs), obtained at new diagnosis, from a patient treated with antithyroid drugs. Receptors originate from a woman younger than 45 with Graves disease. Each CDR3 is given with its conserved first and last residue. The order of the fields is clone size, V gene, CDR3 length, D gene, J gene, CDR3 DNA, CDR3 protein. The D gene is left open where the match is weak. The size entry is marked missing in some rows and otherwise reads once, few, many or a size class.

clone size: many; V gene: TRBV12-3/TRBV12-4; CDR3 length: 13; D gene: .; J gene: TRBJ1-2; CDR3 DNA: TGTGCCAGCAGTTCGGACAGCTCTTATGGCTACACCTTC; CDR3 protein: CASSSDSSYGYTF
clone size: .; V gene: TRBV10-3; CDR3 length: 13; D gene: TRBD2; J gene: TRBJ2-1; CDR3 DNA: TGTGCCATCGGTGCGGGAGCCTACAATGAGCAGTTCTTC; CDR3 protein: CAIGAGAYNEQFF
clone size: few; V gene: TRBV5-6; CDR3 length: 14; D gene: .; J gene: TRBJ2-6; CDR3 DNA: TGTGCCAGCAGCTGGCGTTCTGGGGCCAACGTCCTGACTTTC; CDR3 protein: CASSWRSGANVLTF
clone size: many; V gene: TRBV3-1; CDR3 length: 11; D gene: .; J gene: TRBJ1-2; CDR3 DNA: TGTGCCAGCAGCCAACATGGCGGCTACACCTTC; CDR3 protein: CASSQHGGYTF
clone size: many; V gene: TRBV5-1; CDR3 length: 16; D gene: TRBD2; J gene: TRBJ2-3; CDR3 DNA: TGCGCCAGCAGCACAGGTAGCGGGAGTCCCACAGATACGCAGTATTTT; CDR3 protein: CASSTGSGSPTDTQYF
clone size: few; V gene: TRBV2; CDR3 length: 14; D gene: TRBD2; J gene: TRBJ2-5; CDR3 DNA: TGTGCCAGCAGCCCCGGGACTAGCATAGAGACCCAGTACTTC; CDR3 protein: CASSPGTSIETQYF
clone size: many; V gene: TRBV2; CDR3 length: 14; D gene: .; J gene: TRBJ2-7; CDR3 DNA: TGTGCCAGCACTAACCCCGTTGGCAACGGCGAGCAGTACTTC; CDR3 protein: CASTNPVGNGEQYF
clone size: many; V gene: TRBV6-1; CDR3 length: 13; D gene: TRBD2; J gene: TRBJ2-1; CDR3 DNA: TGTGCCAGCAGTGATCTAGCGGACAATGAGCAGTTCTTC; CDR3 protein: CASSDLADNEQFF
clone size: many; V gene: TRBV7-2; CDR3 length: 16; D gene: .; J gene: TRBJ2-3; CDR3 DNA: TGTGCCAGCAGCTTGGCCGGGACCACTAGCACAGATACGCAGTATTTT; CDR3 protein: CASSLAGTTSTDTQYF
clone size: .; V gene: TRBV5-1; CDR3 length: 14; D gene: .; J gene: TRBJ2-3; CDR3 DNA: TGCGCCAGCAGCTTGGCCGGGGCCAGAGATACGCAGTATTTT; CDR3 protein: CASSLAGARDTQYF
clone size: few; V gene: TRBV6-1; CDR3 length: 14; D gene: .; J gene: TRBJ1-1; CDR3 DNA: TGTGGCAGCACCGATCCGGGCAGGAACACTGAAGCTTTCTTT; CDR3 protein: CGSTDPGRNTEAFF
clone size: many; V gene: TRBV24-1; CDR3 length: 15; D gene: TRBD1; J gene: TRBJ1-2; CDR3 DNA: TGTGCCACCAGTGACCCTACCGGGACAGGGGGCGGCTACACCTTC; CDR3 protein: CATSDPTGTGGGYTF
clone size: many; V gene: TRBV27; CDR3 length: 14; D gene: .; J gene: TRBJ2-2; CDR3 DNA: TGTGCCAGCGGCATCGCAGGGAACACCGGGGAGCTGTTTTTT; CDR3 protein: CASGIAGNTGELFF
clone size: many; V gene: TRBV28; CDR3 length: 13; D gene: .; J gene: TRBJ2-3; CDR3 DNA: TGTGCCAGCAGTTTATCCCCAACCGATACGCAGTATTTT; CDR3 protein: CASSLSPTDTQYF
clone size: few; V gene: TRBV6-2/TRBV6-3; CDR3 length: 16; D gene: .; J gene: TRBJ2-1; CDR3 DNA: TGTGCCAGCAGCTATTTTCAGGGGGGCTCCTACAATGAGCAGTTCTTC; CDR3 protein: CASSYFQGGSYNEQFF
clone size: many; V gene: TRBV6-1; CDR3 length: 16; D gene: TRBD1; J gene: TRBJ1-1; CDR3 DNA: TGTGCCAGCAACCTCCGGGACAGCCGCATGAACACTGAAGCTTTCTTT; CDR3 protein: CASNLRDSRMNTEAFF
clone size: many; V gene: TRBV3-1; CDR3 length: 12; D gene: .; J gene: TRBJ2-5; CDR3 DNA: TGTGCCAGCAGCCAAGAGTACGAGACCCAGTACTTC; CDR3 protein: CASSQEYETQYF
clone size: few; V gene: TRBV28; CDR3 length: 16; D gene: .; J gene: TRBJ1-3; CDR3 DNA: TGTGCCAGCAGTTTAGTCAGGACCTCCTCTGGAAACACCATATATTTT; CDR3 protein: CASSLVRTSSGNTIYF
clone size: .; V gene: TRBV12-5; CDR3 length: 12; D gene: .; J gene: TRBJ1-1; CDR3 DNA: TGTGCTAGTGGTTTGAGGGTCACTGAAGCTTTCTTT; CDR3 protein: CASGLRVTEAFF
clone size: many; V gene: TRBV7-3; CDR3 length: 15; D gene: .; J gene: TRBJ2-2; CDR3 DNA: TGTGCCAGCAGCCCCTTTGGACAGTACACCGGGGAGCTGTTTTTT; CDR3 protein: CASSPFGQYTGELFF
clone size: many; V gene: TRBV7-9; CDR3 length: 16; D gene: TRBD2; J gene: TRBJ2-1; CDR3 DNA: TGTGCCAGCAGGATAGGGGCGGGAGGGCCGATAAGTGAGCAGTTCTTC; CDR3 protein: CASRIGAGGPISEQFF
clone size: .; V gene: TRBV24-1; CDR3 length: 14; D gene: .; J gene: TRBJ2-1; CDR3 DNA: TGTGCCACCAGTGAATCATCTAGTGTAGGTGAGCAGTTCTTC; CDR3 protein: CATSESSSVGEQFF
clone size: .; V gene: TRBV5-5; CDR3 length: 15; D gene: .; J gene: TRBJ2-1; CDR3 DNA: TGTGCCAGCAGCTTGGAACTGAACTCCTACAATGAGCAGTTCTTC; CDR3 protein: CASSLELNSYNEQFF
clone size: .; V gene: TRBV19; CDR3 length: 14; D gene: .; J gene: TRBJ2-5; CDR3 DNA: TGTGCCAGTAGTCCCCGGGACCCACCGAAGACCCAGTACTTC; CDR3 protein: CASSPRDPPKTQYF